These 6 T cell receptor beta chains were all obtained from the same sample, sequenced in a study of preoperative IRX-2 immunotherapy in early breast cancer (dated by TCRdb to between 2018 and 2021). In light of the paper, this sample's treatment or condition label describes: preoperative locoregional IRX-2 cytokine immunotherapy. The method behind the library was the immunoSEQ multiplex PCR assay. TCRdb took over this immuneACCESS table, retaining in-frame rearrangements with V and J assigned. Such tables are incomplete; in checked studies, under half of the missing clones stem from an unresolved V gene, and the remainder is unexplained. The sample records roughly 27,000 clones, 75% of which are singletons. Roughly 6.8% of the sample rests with the top ten. Material: lymph node tissue, obtained after IRX-2 immunotherapy. These receptors came from a human donor with breast cancer.

In DNA form, the CDR3 reads TGTGCCAGCTCACACAGGGGATTAGACAATCAGCCCCAGCATTTT. Amino acid sequence: CASSHRGLDNQPQHF. The chain has TRBV18 and TRBJ1-5, with 7 bases fitting TRBD1. J gave up 3 bases and V 4 bases, and 6 bases lay outside the gene matches. CDR3 length: 15 residues. Per the germline V gene, CDR1 is KGHSH and CDR2 is LQKENI.

This clone has more than one count but fewer than ten. The rearrangement links TRBV11-3 to TRBJ2-2; the match to TRBD2 covers 13 bases. Germline values: CDR1 SGHNT, CDR2 YENEEA. This CDR3 is 18 amino acids long. Trimming at V came to 4 bases and at J to 4 bases, leaving 9 bases not matched to a gene. CDR3 DNA: TGTGCCAGCAGCTCTGGGACTAGCGGGATTAGTGGCACCGGGGAGCTGTTTTTT. Translating it yields CASSSGTSGISGTGELFF.

The chain carries TRBV28 and TRBJ1-5, with D perhaps TRBD1 (6 bases). The CDR3 runs 14 residues. The germline V and J ends were trimmed by 6 bases and 5 bases, with 14 bases remaining between them. Germline CDR1 and CDR2: MDHEN and SYDVKM. The CDR3 DNA sequence: TGTGCCAGCAGCCCCGTCAGGGGCGATCAGCCCCAGCATTTT. Translating gives CASSPVRGDQPQHF.

This chain connects TRBV10-2 to TRBJ2-7, with D perhaps being TRBD1 or TRBD2 (5 bases each). CDR1 is WSHSY and CDR2 is SAAADI in the germline V gene. The CDR3 has 14 amino acids. V was trimmed by 8 bases and J by 2 bases, leaving 16 bases between them. CDR3 sequence: CASQGRTAPYEQYF. The CDR3, as DNA: TGCGCCAGCCAGGGACGGACCGCACCCTACGAGCAGTACTTC.

This chain joins TRBV18 and TRBJ1-5, with a weak D call TRBD1 (5 bases). V dropped 3 bases and J dropped 4 bases, with 7 bases sitting between them. Germline V gene sequence: CDR1 KGHSH, CDR2 LQKENI. There are 13 residues in the CDR3. CDR3 in amino acids: CASSPGPNQPQHF. In DNA form, the CDR3 reads TGTGCCAGCTCACCGGGGCCTAATCAGCCCCAGCATTTT. Based on the CDR3 plus reference TRBV18 and TRBJ1-5, the full variable domain is NAGVMQNPRHLVRRRGQEARLRCSPMKGHSHVYWYRQLPEEGLKFMVYLQKENIIDESGMPKERFSAEFPKEGPSILRIQQVVRGDSAAYFCASSPGPNQPQHFGDGTRLSIL.

In its sample, this clone is medium-sized (0.01 to 0.1%). The chain is built from TRBV11-3 and TRBJ1-4; 11 bases are a match to TRBD1. J gave up 1 base and V 5 bases, and 3 bases lay outside the gene matches. The CDR3 contains 16 residues. The germline CDR1 and CDR2 sequences are SGHNT and YENEEA. The CDR3 here is CASSQDRGQTNEKLFF. The CDR3 region has the DNA TGTGCCAGCAGCCAGGACAGGGGGCAAACTAATGAAAAACTGTTTTTT.